This passage covers 4 T cell receptor beta chains from one sample sequenced in a study of T-cell reconstitution after alpha-beta-depleted transplantation in children listed by TCRdb under 2016. The library was obtained by PCR. TCRdb records Illumina HiSeq 2500 as the sequencer. To normalize quantification of the TCRbeta repertoire, the TCR libraries were built with molecular barcoding that relied on unique molecular identifiers. TCRdb trimmed public reads at Q25 via fastp, called clones via MiXCR and kept in-frame beta chains. Under each unique CDR3 protein, matching rows form one entry showing the most common genes and DNA. Recorded for this sample are 500,000 to 600,000 distinct CDR3 sequences; around a third of them occurred a single time. 2% to 3% of the sample goes to the ten largest clones. Sequenced here: PBMCs from the stem cell graft donor, sampled from the stem cell graft. These receptors were collected from a human donor who donated a stem cell graft to a child with aplastic anemia.

This clonotype was counted only a few times. This sequence joins TRBV7-6 and TRBJ2-5; tentative D call: TRBD2 (6 bases). Trimming shortened V by 3 bases and J by 5 bases, and 16 bases separated the two germline ends. Per germline, CDR1 SGHVS and CDR2 FNYEAQ. The CDR3 contains 15 residues. As DNA, the CDR3 is TGTGCCAGCAGCTTCCCGCAGGGAGGTAGGGAGACCCAGTACTTC. Amino acid sequence: CASSFPQGGRETQYF.

V usage is TRBV7-2 and J usage is TRBJ2-1; D gene unclear. V lost 4 bases and J lost 13, with 14 bases in between. The CDR3 length is 12 residues. Germline CDR1 reads SGHTA; CDR2 reads FQGNSA. CDR3 region: CASSSPAVTQFF. The CDR3 nucleotides are TGTGCCAGCAGCTCTCCGGCCGTAACTCAGTTCTTC.

The chain carries TRBV12-3 or TRBV12-4 and TRBJ2-3, with 11 bases that match TRBD2. Losses at the gene ends were 1 base for V and 1 base for J; bases not matched to a gene: 7. The CDR3 consists of 18 residues. CDR3: CASSLGLAGGPGTDTQYF. In nucleotides, the CDR3 is TGTGCCAGCAGTTTAGGGTTAGCGGGAGGGCCAGGCACAGATACGCAGTATTTT.

The V and J genes are TRBV24-1 and TRBJ2-2, with 9 bases that match TRBD2. J gave up 5 bases and V 8 bases, and 2 bases lay outside the gene matches. The CDR3 is made up of 13 amino acids. Per the germline V gene, CDR1 is KGHDR and CDR2 is SFDVKD. CDR3 DNA sequence: TGTGCCACCACTAGCGGGGCGACCGGGGAGCTGTTTTTT. Protein: CATTSGATGELFF.